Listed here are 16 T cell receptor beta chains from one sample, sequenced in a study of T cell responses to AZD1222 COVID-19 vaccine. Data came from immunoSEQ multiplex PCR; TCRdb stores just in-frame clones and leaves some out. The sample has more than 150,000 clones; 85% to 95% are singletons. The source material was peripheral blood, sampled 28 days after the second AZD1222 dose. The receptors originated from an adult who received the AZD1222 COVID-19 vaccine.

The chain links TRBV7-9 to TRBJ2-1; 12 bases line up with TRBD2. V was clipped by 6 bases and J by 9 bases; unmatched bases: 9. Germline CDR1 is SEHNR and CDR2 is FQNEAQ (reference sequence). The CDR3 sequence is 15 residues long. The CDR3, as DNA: TGTGCCAGCAGACCACCTAGCGGGAGGGCCACTGAGCAGTTCTTC. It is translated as CASRPPSGRATEQFF.

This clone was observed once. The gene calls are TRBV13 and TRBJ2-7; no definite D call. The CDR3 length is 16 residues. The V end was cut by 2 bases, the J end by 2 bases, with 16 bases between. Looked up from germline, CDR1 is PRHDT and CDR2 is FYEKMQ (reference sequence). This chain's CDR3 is CASSLPGQVQPYEQYF. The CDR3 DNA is TGTGCCAGCAGCTTACCAGGTCAGGTACAGCCCTACGAGCAGTACTTC.

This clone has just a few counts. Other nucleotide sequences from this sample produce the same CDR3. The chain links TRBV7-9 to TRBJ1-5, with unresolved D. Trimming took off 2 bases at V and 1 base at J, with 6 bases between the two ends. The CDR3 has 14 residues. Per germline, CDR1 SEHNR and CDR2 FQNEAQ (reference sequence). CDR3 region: CASSLQGSNQPQHF. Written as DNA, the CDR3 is TGTGCCAGCAGCTTACAAGGAAGCAATCAGCCCCAGCATTTT.

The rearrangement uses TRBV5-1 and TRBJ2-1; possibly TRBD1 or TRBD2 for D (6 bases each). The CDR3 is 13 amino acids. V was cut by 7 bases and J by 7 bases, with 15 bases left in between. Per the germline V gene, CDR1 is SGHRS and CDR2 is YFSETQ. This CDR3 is CASDVGGGNEQFF. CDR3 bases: TGCGCCAGCGACGTAGGAGGGGGGAATGAGCAGTTCTTC.

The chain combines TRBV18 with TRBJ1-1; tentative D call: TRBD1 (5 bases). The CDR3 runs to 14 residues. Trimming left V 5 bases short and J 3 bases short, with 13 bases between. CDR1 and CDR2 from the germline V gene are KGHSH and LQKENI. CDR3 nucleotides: TGTGCCAGCTCATCCCTGACAGAAGACACTGAAGCTTTCTTT. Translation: CASSSLTEDTEAFF.

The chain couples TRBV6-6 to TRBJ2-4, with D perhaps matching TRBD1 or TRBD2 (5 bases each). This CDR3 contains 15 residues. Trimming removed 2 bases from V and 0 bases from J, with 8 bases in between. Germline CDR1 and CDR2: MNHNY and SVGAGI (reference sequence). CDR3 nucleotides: TGTGCCAGCAGTTACATGAGGGGAGCCAAAAACATTCAGTACTTC. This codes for CASSYMRGAKNIQYF.

In DNA form, the CDR3 reads TGTGCCAGCAGCCTTCTCTCCTACGAGCAGTACTTC. Protein: CASSLLSYEQYF. The chain combines TRBV13 with TRBJ2-7; D remains ambiguous. With 5 bases removed from V and 0 bases from J, the gap between germline ends came to 5 bases. The CDR3 spans 12 residues. Germline CDR1 and CDR2: PRHDT and FYEKMQ (reference sequence).

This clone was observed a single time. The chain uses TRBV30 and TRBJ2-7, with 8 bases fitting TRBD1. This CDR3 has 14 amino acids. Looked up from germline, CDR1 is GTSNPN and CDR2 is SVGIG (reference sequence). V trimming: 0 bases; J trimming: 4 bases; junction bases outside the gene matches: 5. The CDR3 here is CAWSVGTGGYEQYF. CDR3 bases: TGTGCCTGGAGTGTAGGAACAGGGGGGTACGAGCAGTACTTC.

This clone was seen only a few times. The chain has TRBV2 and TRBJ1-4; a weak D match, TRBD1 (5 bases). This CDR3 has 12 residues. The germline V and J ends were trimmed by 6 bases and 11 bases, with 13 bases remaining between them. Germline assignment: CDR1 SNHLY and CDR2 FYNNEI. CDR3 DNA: TGTGCCAGCAGCGGACAAGATGTGAAACTGTTTTTT. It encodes CASSGQDVKLFF.

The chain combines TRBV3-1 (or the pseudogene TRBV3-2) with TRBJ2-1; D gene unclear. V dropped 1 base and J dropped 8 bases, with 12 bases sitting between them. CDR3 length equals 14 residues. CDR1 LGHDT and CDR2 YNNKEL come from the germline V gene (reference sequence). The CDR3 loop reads CASSQGGSNYEQFF. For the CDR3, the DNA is TGTGCCAGCAGCCAAGGAGGCTCGAACTATGAGCAGTTCTTC.

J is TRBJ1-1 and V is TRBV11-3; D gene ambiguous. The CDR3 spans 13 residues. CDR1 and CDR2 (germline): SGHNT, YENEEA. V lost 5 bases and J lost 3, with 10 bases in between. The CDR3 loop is CASSRTEDTEAFF. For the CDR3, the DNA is TGTGCCAGCAGCCGTACAGAGGACACTGAAGCTTTCTTT.

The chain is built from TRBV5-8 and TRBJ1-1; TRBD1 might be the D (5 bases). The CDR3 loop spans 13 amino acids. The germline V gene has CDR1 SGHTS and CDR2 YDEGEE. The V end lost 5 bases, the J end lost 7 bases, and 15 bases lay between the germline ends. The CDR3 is CASSRQGWVEAFF. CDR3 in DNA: TGTGCCAGCAGTAGGCAGGGCTGGGTTGAAGCTTTCTTT.

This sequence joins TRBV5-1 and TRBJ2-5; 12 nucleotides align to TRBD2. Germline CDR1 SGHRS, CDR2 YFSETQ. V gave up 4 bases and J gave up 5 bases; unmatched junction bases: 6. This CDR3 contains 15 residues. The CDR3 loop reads CASSPWTSGIETQYF. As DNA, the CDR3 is TGCGCCAGCAGCCCCTGGACTAGCGGGATCGAGACCCAGTACTTC.

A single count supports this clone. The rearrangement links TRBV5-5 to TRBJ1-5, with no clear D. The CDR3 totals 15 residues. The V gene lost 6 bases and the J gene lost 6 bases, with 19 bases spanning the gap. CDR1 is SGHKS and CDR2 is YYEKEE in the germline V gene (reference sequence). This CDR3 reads CASTLAREVLQPQHF. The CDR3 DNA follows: TGTGCCAGCACCCTTGCCCGGGAGGTCCTTCAGCCCCAGCATTTT.

The CDR3, as DNA: TGTGCCAGCAGCCAAGGACTAGCGGGCTCCTACGAGCAGTACTTC. This sequence encodes CASSQGLAGSYEQYF. This chain joins TRBV4-2 and TRBJ2-7, with TRBD2 identical over 10 bases. With V trimmed by 1 base and J by 0 bases, 0 bases remained unmatched. This CDR3 comprises 15 residues. The germline V gene has CDR1 LGHNA and CDR2 YNFKEQ.

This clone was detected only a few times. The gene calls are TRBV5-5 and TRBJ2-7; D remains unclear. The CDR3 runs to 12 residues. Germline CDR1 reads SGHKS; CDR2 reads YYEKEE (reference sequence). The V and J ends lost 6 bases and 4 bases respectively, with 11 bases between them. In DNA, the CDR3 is TGTGCCAGCACGCGGAGTCAGTACGAGCAGTACTTC. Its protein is CASTRSQYEQYF.